The 30 T cell receptor beta chains presented below share a single source sample, sequenced in a study of shared clonotypes between healthy human individuals. Sequencing used immunoSEQ multiplex PCR; TCRdb keeps in-frame clones, though not all of them. The data show a few million clones, more than 80% seen once. Sequencing was done on a sample of naive CD4+ T cells from PBMCs. Subset denoted: CD45RA+ positively selected. The receptor set was obtained from a man aged 18 to 29 in good health. Some clones in this sample may be carry-over from other donors' samples.

This chain connects TRBV18 to TRBJ1-2; D is uncertain. The V gene's germline CDR1 is KGHSH and CDR2 LQKENI. V lost 4 bases and J 0 bases, leaving 9 bases between the germline ends. CDR3 length equals 14 residues. The CDR3 nucleotides are TGTGCCAGCTCACTAACACGGACTAACTATGGCTACACCTTC. Translating it yields CASSLTRTNYGYTF. Variable domain in full (rest from reference TRBV18 and TRBJ1-2): NAGVMQNPRHLVRRRGQEARLRCSPMKGHSHVYWYRQLPEEGLKFMVYLQKENIIDESGMPKERFSAEFPKEGPSILRIQQVVRGDSAAYFCASSLTRTNYGYTFGSGTRLTVV.

J is TRBJ2-3 and V is TRBV4-2, with 8 bases aligning to TRBD2. Germline V gene data show CDR1 as LGHNA and CDR2 as YNFKEQ. The CDR3 has 16 residues. J lost 4 bases, V lost 1 base, and 7 bases had no gene match. The CDR3 DNA follows: TGTGCCAGCAGCCAAGTAACTAGCGGATCCGCAGATACGCAGTATTTT. It specifies CASSQVTSGSADTQYF.

The chain uses TRBV28 and TRBJ1-2; D unresolved. Germline V gene sequence: CDR1 MDHEN, CDR2 SYDVKM. The CDR3 extends over 13 amino acids. V lost 11 bases, J lost 4 bases, and 17 bases lay in between. In DNA, the CDR3 is TGTGCCGAAATCGACCTGCGCGGCTATGGCTACACCTTC. It codes for CAEIDLRGYGYTF.

CDR3 nucleotides: TGTGCCAGCAGTTTCGGTCGCACGGGGACCGGGGAGCTGTTTTTT. Translated: CASSFGRTGTGELFF. The chain employs TRBV28 and TRBJ2-2, with a tentative D call TRBD2 (5 bases). The CDR3 runs to 15 residues. The V and J ends lost 3 bases and 5 bases respectively, with 13 bases between them. Germline CDR1 MDHEN, CDR2 SYDVKM.

The chain joins TRBV19 to TRBJ2-1, with a weak D call TRBD2 (9 bases). The ends were cut back, 3 bases at V and 0 bases at J, with 27 bases in the middle. CDR3 length equals 21 residues. CDR1 and CDR2 (germline): LNHDA, SQIVND (reference sequence). As DNA, the CDR3 is TGTGCCAGTAGTATCAGGGGGCGGTTAGGACTAGCGCGTAGCTCCTACAATGAGCAGTTCTTC. Its protein is CASSIRGRLGLARSSYNEQFF.

The chain has TRBV18 and TRBJ1-2; D not certain. Trimming shortened V by 4 bases and J by 3 bases, and 12 bases separated the two germline ends. The germline V gene has CDR1 KGHSH and CDR2 LQKENI. The CDR3 is 14 residues long. For the CDR3, the DNA is TGTGCCAGCTCACTACTGGACGACGACTATGGCTACACCTTC. Protein sequence: CASSLLDDDYGYTF.

This clone was counted a single time. V gene TRBV28 combines with J gene TRBJ1-6, with D maybe TRBD1 (5 bases). CDR1 MDHEN and CDR2 SYDVKM come from the germline V gene. This CDR3 has 15 amino acids. Trimming took off 6 bases at V and 2 bases at J, with 11 bases between the two ends. This CDR3 reads CASRRTDTYNSPLHF. CDR3 in DNA: TGTGCCAGCAGACGGACGGACACCTATAATTCACCCCTCCACTTT. Full variable domain (rest looked up from reference TRBV28 and TRBJ1-6): DVKVTQSSRYLVKRTGEKVFLECVQDMDHENMFWYRQDPGLGLRLIYFSYDVKMKEKGDIPEGYSVSREKKERFSLILESASTNQTSMYLCASRRTDTYNSPLHFGNGTRLTVT.

The genes are TRBV18 and TRBJ1-1; perhaps TRBD1 as D (6 bases). CDR1 is KGHSH, CDR2 LQKENI, per germline. V was trimmed by 5 bases and J by 2 bases, leaving 18 bases between them. This CDR3 region has 16 residues. CDR3 loop: CASSLRQVGTNTEAFF. CDR3 sequence (DNA): TGTGCCAGCTCATTACGACAGGTCGGAACCAACACTGAAGCTTTCTTT.

The V and J genes are TRBV5-4 and TRBJ2-7; 9 nucleotides agree with TRBD1. There are 14 residues in the CDR3. J gave up 4 bases and V 4 bases, and 6 bases lay outside the gene matches. Germline CDR1 reads SGHNT; CDR2 reads YYREEE (reference sequence). In DNA form, the CDR3 reads TGTGCCAGCAGCCACCGGGACAGGGCTTACGAGCAGTACTTC. Translation gives CASSHRDRAYEQYF.

The genes are TRBV7-9 and TRBJ2-7; D is undetermined. This CDR3 has 12 amino acids. Trimming left V 4 bases short and J 4 bases short, with 8 bases between. Germline V CDR1 and CDR2: SEHNR, FQNEAQ (reference sequence). CDR3 nucleotides: TGTGCCAGCAGCTCCCTAAAATACGAGCAGTACTTC. It yields the protein CASSSLKYEQYF.

The chain has TRBV28 and TRBJ1-4, with 8 bases fitting TRBD1. Germline V gene data show CDR1 as MDHEN and CDR2 as SYDVKM. Trimming took 6 bases from V and 4 from J; bases not matched to a gene: 7. The CDR3 covers 15 residues. The CDR3 loop reads CASRGGQVLNEKLFF. The DNA of the CDR3 is TGTGCCAGCAGAGGGGGACAGGTACTTAATGAAAAACTGTTTTTT.

The chain couples TRBV5-1 to TRBJ1-3; D remains ambiguous. The CDR3 has 15 amino acids. V dropped 0 bases and J dropped 0 bases, with 7 bases sitting between them. Germline CDR1 and CDR2: SGHRS and YFSETQ. CDR3 bases: TGCGCCAGCAGCTTGGCTTCGAGCTCTGGAAACACCATATATTTT. It translates to CASSLASSSGNTIYF.

J is TRBJ2-1 and V is TRBV7-2, with D unresolved. Germline V CDR1 and CDR2: SGHTA, FQGNSA. V dropped 2 bases and J dropped 6 bases, with 11 bases sitting between them. The CDR3 is made up of 14 amino acids. The CDR3 nucleotides are TGTGCCAGCAGCTTAATCAGTTATCGCAATGAGCAGTTCTTC. It translates to CASSLISYRNEQFF. Looking up the rest from reference TRBV7-2 and TRBJ2-1 gives the full variable domain: GAGVSQSPSNKVTEKGKDVELRCDPISGHTALYWYRQSLGQGLEFLIYFQGNSAPDKSGLPSDRFSAERTGGSVSTLTIQRTQQEDSAVYLCASSLISYRNEQFFGPGTRLTVL.

CDR3 DNA: TGTGCCAGCTCACCAAGACAGGGGGTCGATGAGCAGTTCTTC. It encodes CASSPRQGVDEQFF. The chain employs TRBV18 and TRBJ2-1; 9 bases align to TRBD1. Germline CDR1 KGHSH, CDR2 LQKENI. The CDR3 loop spans 14 amino acids. Trimming took 2 bases from V and 8 from J; bases not matched to a gene: 4.

The chain joins TRBV7-7 to TRBJ2-3, with D tentatively TRBD1 (6 bases). CDR1 and CDR2 (germline): SSHAT, FNYEAQ (reference sequence). The V end lost 5 bases, the J end lost 0 bases, and 12 bases lay between the germline ends. The CDR3 loop spans 15 amino acids. The CDR3 nucleotides are TGTGCCAGCAGCCAGACAGGTCATAGCACAGATACGCAGTATTTT. Translated, it gives CASSQTGHSTDTQYF.

The rearrangement uses TRBV28 and TRBJ1-2; D remains unclear. Trimming left V 2 bases short and J 8 bases short, with 9 bases between. Germline CDR1 MDHEN, CDR2 SYDVKM. This CDR3 has 12 amino acids. The CDR3 loop is CASSLTQRGYTF. In nucleotides, the CDR3 is TGTGCCAGCAGTTTAACTCAGCGGGGCTACACCTTC.

The chain links TRBV9 to TRBJ2-3; TRBD2 agrees at 10 bases. The germline CDR1 and CDR2 sequences are SGDLS and YYNGEE. The CDR3 has 17 amino acids. The J segment lost 3 bases and the V segment lost 4 bases, leaving 11 bases of the junction unmatched. In nucleotides, the CDR3 is TGTGCCAGCAGCCCTCTCGTGACTAGCGGGTTTACAGATACGCAGTATTTT. This codes for CASSPLVTSGFTDTQYF.

This chain connects TRBV29-1 to TRBJ2-7; TRBD2 matches at 10 bases. The germline V gene encodes CDR1 SQVTM and CDR2 ANQGSEA. The CDR3 loop spans 14 amino acids. V lost 1 base and J lost 5; bases outside the gene matches: 5. The CDR3 DNA reads TGCAGCGTTGAAGGACTAGCGGGTCGGCACGAGCAGTACTTC. This translates into CSVEGLAGRHEQYF.

The chain joins TRBV12-5 to TRBJ2-3; no definite D call. V was shortened by 5 bases and J by 3 bases, with 6 bases between the two germline ends. The CDR3 runs to 12 residues. Looked up from germline, CDR1 is LGHNT and CDR2 is FRNRAP. CDR3 sequence (DNA): TGTGCTAGTGGTACCAAGACAGATACGCAGTATTTT. Its protein is CASGTKTDTQYF. The full variable domain, completed using reference TRBV12-5 and TRBJ2-3, is DARVTQTPRHKVTEMGQEVTMRCQPILGHNTVFWYRQTMMQGLELLAYFRNRAPLDDSGMPKDRFSAEMPDATLATLKIQPSEPRDSAVYFCASGTKTDTQYFGPGTRLTVL.

This CDR3 is CASSTPGTGKSGYTF. In DNA form, the CDR3 reads TGTGCCAGCAGCACCCCCGGGACAGGGAAGAGTGGCTACACCTTC. The rearrangement uses TRBV7-9 and TRBJ1-2; 9 bases map to TRBD1. The J segment lost 7 bases and the V segment lost 5 bases, leaving 11 bases of the junction unmatched. The CDR3 length is 15 residues. CDR1 is SEHNR, CDR2 FQNEAQ, per germline (reference sequence). Complete variable domain (other parts from reference TRBV7-9 and TRBJ1-2): DTGVSQNPRHKITKRGQNVTFRCDPISEHNRLYWYRQTLGQGPEFLTYFQNEAQLEKSRLLSDRFSAERPKGSFSTLEIQRTEQGDSAMYLCASSTPGTGKSGYTFGSGTRLTVV.

The chain has TRBV27 and TRBJ2-7; perhaps D is TRBD1 or TRBD2 (5 bases each). This CDR3 region has 14 residues. Germline CDR1 MNHEY, CDR2 SMNVEV (reference sequence). The V and J ends lost 4 bases and 2 bases respectively, with 12 bases between them. The CDR3 protein is CASSSRDVAYEQYF. CDR3 nucleotide sequence: TGTGCCAGCAGTTCCCGGGACGTGGCCTACGAGCAGTACTTC.

V is TRBV28 and J is TRBJ2-2; D gene ambiguous. Trimming left V 8 bases short and J 1 base short, with 14 bases between. The CDR3 sequence is 15 residues long. Germline V gives CDR1 MDHEN, CDR2 SYDVKM. The CDR3 spells CASQERRENTGELFF. The CDR3, as DNA: TGTGCCAGCCAAGAGAGGAGAGAGAACACCGGGGAGCTGTTTTTT.

This clone was recorded only once. The chain has TRBV14 and TRBJ2-7; 10 bases align to TRBD1. The CDR3 consists of 17 residues. V gave up 3 bases and J gave up 0 bases; unmatched junction bases: 8. Germline assignment: CDR1 SGHDN and CDR2 FVKESK. The CDR3 bases are TGTGCCAGCAGCCACTGGGACAGGGGCCCAAGCTCCTACGAGCAGTACTTC. Its protein product is CASSHWDRGPSSYEQYF.

Comments on this clone: Other nucleotide sequences in the sample specify the same CDR3. The CDR3 spells CASSLDGGDTQYF. The DNA of the CDR3 is TGTGCCAGCAGCTTAGATGGGGGGGATACGCAGTATTTT. The chain has TRBV11-2 and TRBJ2-3; TRBD2 might be the D (6 bases). Looked up from germline, CDR1 is SGHAT and CDR2 is FQNNGV. V lost 0 bases and J 6 bases, leaving 7 bases between the germline ends. The CDR3 totals 13 residues.

V usage is TRBV27 and J usage is TRBJ2-5; 8 nucleotides line up with TRBD2. CDR1 is MNHEY, CDR2 SMNVEV, per germline (reference sequence). The CDR3 covers 14 residues. The trim removed 5 bases at V and 4 bases at J, leaving 6 bases unmatched. The CDR3 is CASSASGLGETQYF. CDR3 DNA: TGTGCCAGCAGTGCTAGCGGGTTGGGAGAGACCCAGTACTTC.

The chain uses TRBV6-1 and TRBJ2-7, with D unclear. Deletions cut 3 bases from V and 0 bases from J, with 9 bases between. The CDR3 sequence is 14 residues long. Germline CDR1 reads MNHNS; CDR2 reads SASEGT. The CDR3, as DNA: TGTGCCAGCAGTGATCCGGGCTCCTCCTACGAGCAGTACTTC. Amino acids: CASSDPGSSYEQYF.

As to this clone: Other DNA sequences of this sample code for an identical CDR3. This chain connects TRBV19 to TRBJ1-2; D gene unclear. This CDR3 is built from 13 residues. The germline gives CDR1 LNHDA, CDR2 SQIVND (reference sequence). The V end lost 3 bases, the J end lost 7 bases, and 12 bases lay between the germline ends. The CDR3: CASSIVGVGGYTF. CDR3 in DNA: TGTGCCAGTAGTATTGTGGGCGTAGGTGGCTACACCTTC.

V and J are TRBV7-7 and TRBJ1-4; D is undetermined. The CDR3 is made up of 13 amino acids. Trimming removed 4 bases at V and 3 bases at J, with 6 bases between. Germline lookup yields CDR1 SSHAT and CDR2 FNYEAQ (reference sequence). The CDR3 spells CASSSVPNEKLFF. For the CDR3, the DNA is TGTGCCAGCAGCTCAGTCCCTAATGAAAAACTGTTTTTT.

The rearrangement uses TRBV5-4 and TRBJ2-3, with no clear D. CDR1 and CDR2 from the germline V gene are SGHNT and YYREEE (reference sequence). This CDR3 has 16 amino acids. Trimming took off 3 bases at V and 0 bases at J, with 14 bases between the two ends. The CDR3 sequence is CASSSGSTTSTDTQYF. The CDR3 bases are TGTGCCAGCAGCTCCGGAAGTACTACTAGCACAGATACGCAGTATTTT.

The genes are TRBV27 and TRBJ2-7; D ambiguous. V gave up 5 bases and J gave up 9 bases, with 17 bases separating them. The CDR3 has 13 amino acids. Germline V CDR1 and CDR2: MNHEY, SMNVEV (reference sequence). The CDR3 loop reads CASSPRGVPGQYF. CDR3 DNA: TGTGCCAGCAGTCCCCGTGGGGTACCCGGGCAGTACTTC.